This T cell receptor beta chain came from a study of cytomegalovirus exposure and HLA in healthy donors. PCR employed 60 Vbeta and 13 Jbeta primers. TCRdb keeps only in-frame clones here, not all; method: immunoSEQ multiplex PCR. This sample has some 180,000 clones, with 70% to 80% found just once. V shed 4 bases and J shed 4 bases, with 13 bases lying between them. Germline V lookup: CDR1 SGHRS, CDR2 YFSETQ. The CDR3 loop spans 14 amino acids. This clone was counted only a few times. What it binds is unknown. General study findings and limits: In an earlier analysis, productive rearrangement rates for most beta V segments clustered near 90% or 30%.

What was sequenced was PBMCs. The rearrangement links TRBV5-1 to TRBJ2-3, with TRBD2 as a possible D gene (6 bases). This receptor was identified in a man aged 18 to 30 in good health and CMV-seronegative. The CDR3 DNA is TGCGCCAGCAGCCCGCAGGAGGGGCCAGATACGCAGTATTTT. It is translated as CASSPQEGPDTQYF.